This is a list of T cell receptor beta chains from one sample in a study of T cells in Graves' hyperthyroidism and ophthalmopathy. From the multiplex PCR reads, TCRdb called clonotypes with MiXCR, one entry per CDR3 protein. The data show about 520,000 distinct CDR3 sequences, roughly 25% seen once. The sample taken for sequencing was blood. These TCRs come from a woman aged 25 to 39 with Graves' ophthalmopathy. Each CDR3 is given with its conserved first and last residue. The order of the fields is V gene, CDR3 length, D gene, clone size, J gene, CDR3 protein, CDR3 DNA. The D gene is left open where the match is weak. Expanded clones are given a class, and other clones once, few, many or no size at all.

v_gene: TRBV5-1; len: 16; d_gene: TRBD2; abundance: NA; j_gene: TRBJ2-5; CDR3aa: CASILGAAGSEGTQYF; CDR3nt: TGCGCCAGCATCTTGGGCGCAGCGGGGTCCGAAGGGACCCAGTACTTC
v_gene: TRBV29-1; len: 12; d_gene: TRBD1; abundance: NA; j_gene: TRBJ1-2; CDR3aa: CSVLGTGDDYTF; CDR3nt: TGCAGCGTTCTGGGGACAGGGGACGACTACACCTTC
v_gene: TRBV12-5; len: 13; d_gene: NA; abundance: many; j_gene: TRBJ2-7; CDR3aa: CASGLVGSYEQYF; CDR3nt: TGTGCTAGTGGTTTGGTTGGGTCCTACGAGCAGTACTTC
v_gene: TRBV11-2; len: 14; d_gene: NA; abundance: many; j_gene: TRBJ1-5; CDR3aa: CASSLALTDQPQHF; CDR3nt: TGTGCCAGCAGCTTAGCACTGACAGATCAGCCCCAGCATTTT
v_gene: TRBV29-1; len: 14; d_gene: NA; abundance: many; j_gene: TRBJ1-1; CDR3aa: CSVELKGDNTEAFF; CDR3nt: TGCAGCGTTGAATTGAAAGGGGATAACACTGAAGCTTTCTTT
v_gene: TRBV27; len: 12; d_gene: NA; abundance: NA; j_gene: TRBJ1-1; CDR3aa: CASKNFATEAFF; CDR3nt: TGTGCCAGCAAGAACTTTGCCACTGAAGCTTTCTTT
v_gene: TRBV12-3/TRBV12-4; len: 13; d_gene: NA; abundance: NA; j_gene: TRBJ2-5; CDR3aa: CASRDTNQETQYF; CDR3nt: TGTGCCAGCAGGGACACAAACCAAGAGACCCAGTACTTC
v_gene: TRBV5-6; len: 13; d_gene: NA; abundance: many; j_gene: TRBJ1-2; CDR3aa: CASSLTGLNGYTF; CDR3nt: TGTGCCAGCAGCTTGACAGGGCTGAATGGCTACACCTTC
v_gene: TRBV5-1; len: 14; d_gene: TRBD1; abundance: many; j_gene: TRBJ1-2; CDR3aa: CASTSTGGGYGYTF; CDR3nt: TGCGCCAGCACCTCGACAGGGGGCGGCTATGGCTACACCTTC
v_gene: TRBV3-2; len: 18; d_gene: NA; abundance: NA; j_gene: TRBJ2-5; CDR3aa: CASSQDWLAGGLVETQYF; CDR3nt: TGTGCCAGCAGCCAAGATTGGCTAGCGGGGGGGTTAGTGGAGACCCAGTACTTC
v_gene: TRBV4-2; len: 14; d_gene: NA; abundance: NA; j_gene: TRBJ2-7; CDR3aa: CASSQGDLVYEQYF; CDR3nt: TGTGCCAGCAGCCAAGGGGACCTCGTATACGAGCAGTACTTC
v_gene: TRBV12-3/TRBV12-4; len: 14; d_gene: NA; abundance: many; j_gene: TRBJ1-1; CDR3aa: CASSSRDKNTEAFF; CDR3nt: TGTGCCAGCAGTTCCCGGGACAAGAACACTGAAGCTTTCTTT
v_gene: TRBV2; len: 12; d_gene: NA; abundance: many; j_gene: TRBJ1-2; CDR3aa: CASTGSLSGYTF; CDR3nt: TGTGCCAGCACGGGCAGTCTCTCTGGCTACACCTTC
v_gene: TRBV10-3; len: 14; d_gene: NA; abundance: many; j_gene: TRBJ1-1; CDR3aa: CAISGGLMNTEAFF; CDR3nt: TGTGCCATCAGTGGGGGGTTAATGAACACTGAAGCTTTCTTT
v_gene: TRBV28; len: 15; d_gene: NA; abundance: NA; j_gene: TRBJ1-1; CDR3aa: CASSLRRYMNTEAFF; CDR3nt: TGTGCCAGCAGTTTACGCAGATACATGAACACTGAAGCTTTCTTT
v_gene: TRBV6-1; len: 14; d_gene: TRBD1; abundance: NA; j_gene: TRBJ1-1; CDR3aa: CASSETGGASEAFF; CDR3nt: TGTGCCAGCAGTGAAACAGGGGGCGCCTCTGAAGCTTTCTTT
v_gene: TRBV12-3/TRBV12-4; len: 14; d_gene: TRBD1; abundance: NA; j_gene: TRBJ2-5; CDR3aa: CASILTGGQETQYF; CDR3nt: TGTGCCAGCATCCTGACAGGGGGGCAAGAGACCCAGTACTTC
v_gene: TRBV11-2; len: 14; d_gene: NA; abundance: many; j_gene: TRBJ2-7; CDR3aa: CASSLDPVYYEQYF; CDR3nt: TGTGCCAGCAGCTTAGATCCAGTCTACTACGAGCAGTACTTC
v_gene: TRBV20-1; len: 14; d_gene: NA; abundance: NA; j_gene: TRBJ1-5; CDR3aa: CSSLERQGSMSQHF; CDR3nt: TGCAGTTCTCTCGAGAGGCAGGGATCAATGTCCCAGCATTTT
v_gene: TRBV20-1; len: 12; d_gene: NA; abundance: NA; j_gene: TRBJ2-7; CDR3aa: CSADKITSEQYF; CDR3nt: TGCAGTGCTGATAAGATTACGAGCGAGCAGTACTTC
v_gene: TRBV3-1; len: 14; d_gene: NA; abundance: NA; j_gene: TRBJ1-2; CDR3aa: CASSQETGVYGYTF; CDR3nt: TGTGCCAGCAGCCAAGAGACGGGGGTCTATGGCTACACCTTC
v_gene: TRBV12-3/TRBV12-4; len: 13; d_gene: NA; abundance: many; j_gene: TRBJ1-1; CDR3aa: CASSQDGFSGAFF; CDR3nt: TGTGCCAGCAGCCAAGACGGATTCAGCGGAGCTTTCTTT
v_gene: TRBV6-5; len: 15; d_gene: NA; abundance: many; j_gene: TRBJ2-2; CDR3aa: CASSSPGGRGGELFF; CDR3nt: TGTGCCAGCAGTAGCCCCGGGGGGCGCGGCGGGGAGCTGTTTTTT
v_gene: TRBV3-1; len: 15; d_gene: TRBD1; abundance: few; j_gene: TRBJ1-2; CDR3aa: CASSRRQGVNYGYTF; CDR3nt: TGTGCCAGCAGCCGTAGACAGGGGGTAAACTATGGCTACACCTTC
v_gene: TRBV12-3/TRBV12-4; len: 16; d_gene: NA; abundance: many; j_gene: TRBJ1-1; CDR3aa: CASSHTPSRGGREAFF; CDR3nt: TGTGCCAGCAGCCACACACCCTCGCGGGGTGGGAGGGAAGCTTTCTTT
v_gene: TRBV12-3/TRBV12-4; len: 15; d_gene: NA; abundance: many; j_gene: TRBJ1-3; CDR3aa: CASSLLGVSGNTIYF; CDR3nt: TGTGCCAGCAGTTTACTGGGCGTCTCTGGAAACACCATATATTTT
v_gene: TRBV6-1; len: 15; d_gene: NA; abundance: many; j_gene: TRBJ2-5; CDR3aa: CASSEATSLQETQYF; CDR3nt: TGTGCCAGCAGTGAGGCCACTAGTCTCCAAGAGACCCAGTACTTC
v_gene: TRBV2; len: 12; d_gene: NA; abundance: many; j_gene: TRBJ1-2; CDR3aa: CASSEQPYGYTF; CDR3nt: TGTGCCAGCAGTGAACAGCCTTATGGCTACACCTTC
v_gene: TRBV27; len: 15; d_gene: TRBD1; abundance: many; j_gene: TRBJ1-5; CDR3aa: CASSLGTGGGQPQHF; CDR3nt: TGTGCCAGCAGTCTCGGGACAGGGGGCGGTCAGCCCCAGCATTTT
v_gene: TRBV19; len: 14; d_gene: NA; abundance: many; j_gene: TRBJ2-5; CDR3aa: CASSRTSGMETQYF; CDR3nt: TGTGCCAGTAGTAGGACTTCAGGGATGGAGACCCAGTACTTC
v_gene: TRBV7-8; len: 15; d_gene: NA; abundance: NA; j_gene: TRBJ2-7; CDR3aa: CASSLSGQKTYEQYF; CDR3nt: TGTGCCAGCAGCTTATCCGGACAGAAGACCTACGAGCAGTACTTC
v_gene: TRBV6-1; len: 15; d_gene: TRBD2; abundance: many; j_gene: TRBJ2-2; CDR3aa: CASSGGLAGAGELFF; CDR3nt: TGTGCCAGCAGTGGGGGACTAGCGGGGGCCGGGGAGCTGTTTTTT
v_gene: TRBV7-9; len: 15; d_gene: TRBD1; abundance: many; j_gene: TRBJ1-5; CDR3aa: CASSLTDRGKQPQHF; CDR3nt: TGTGCCAGCAGCTTAACAGACAGGGGGAAACAGCCCCAGCATTTT
v_gene: TRBV5-1; len: 18; d_gene: TRBD2; abundance: few; j_gene: TRBJ2-7; CDR3aa: CASSLSSSGGFSSYEQYF; CDR3nt: TGCGCCAGCAGCTTGTCGTCTAGCGGGGGGTTCAGCTCCTACGAGCAGTACTTC
v_gene: TRBV12-3/TRBV12-4; len: 13; d_gene: NA; abundance: many; j_gene: TRBJ1-2; CDR3aa: CASSLEINYGYTF; CDR3nt: TGTGCCAGCAGCCTGGAAATTAACTATGGCTACACCTTC
v_gene: TRBV6-1; len: 11; d_gene: NA; abundance: many; j_gene: TRBJ1-2; CDR3aa: CASSEAYGYTF; CDR3nt: TGTGCCAGCAGTGAGGCCTATGGCTACACCTTC